This T cell receptor beta chain was documented in a study of control samples from healthy donors and cancer patients. V dropped 4 bases and J dropped 0 bases, with 9 bases sitting between them. There are 14 residues in the CDR3. Germline V gene lookup returns CDR1 SGHRS and CDR2 YFSETQ. This table comes from immunoSEQ multiplex PCR, and its TCRdb copy is limited to in-frame clones, with some not included. The repertoire holds about 51,000 clones, with 75% to 90% as singletons. This clone was observed a few times. The sequence was obtained from a man aged 70 or older in good health. The sequenced material came from blood. The chain recombines TRBV5-1 with TRBJ2-3, with D hard to call. DNA of the CDR3: TGCGCCAGCAGCCGTTATGCAAGCACAGATACGCAGTATTTT. Translating gives CASSRYASTDTQYF.